Shown below are 8 T cell receptor beta chains from a single sample sequenced in a study of T cells after posttransplantation cyclophosphamide. The protocol was immunoSEQ multiplex PCR, while the TCRdb copy is restricted to in-frame clones and leaves out a portion. The top ten hold 2.5% to 4% of the sample, which has 25,000 to 30,000 clones, about nine tenths seen once. The sample comprised PBMCs. The receptors come from a man in his fifties.

This chain links TRBV28 with TRBJ2-4, with 7 bases aligning to TRBD1. V gave up 6 bases and J gave up 0 bases; unmatched junction bases: 5. The CDR3 consists of 15 residues. Germline V gene lookup returns CDR1 MDHEN and CDR2 SYDVKM. The CDR3 loop reads CASRKQGLAKNIQYF. DNA for the CDR3: TGTGCCAGCAGAAAACAGGGGCTAGCCAAAAACATTCAGTACTTC.

The V and J genes are TRBV5-6 and TRBJ2-7; D might be TRBD2 (6 bases). The CDR3 has 15 amino acids. Per germline, CDR1 SGHDT and CDR2 YYEEEE. Trimming cost V 1 base and J 3 bases, with 14 bases left between them. The CDR3 reads CASSLLGGRFYEQYF. CDR3 sequence (DNA): TGTGCCAGCAGCTTGCTGGGAGGCAGGTTCTACGAGCAGTACTTC.

This clone is a singleton in its sample. The chain couples TRBV30 to TRBJ1-5; D remains ambiguous. This CDR3 region has 15 residues. The V end lost 0 bases, the J end lost 4 bases, and 13 bases lay between the germline ends. Germline V gene lookup returns CDR1 GTSNPN and CDR2 SVGIG (reference sequence). The CDR3 here is CAWSVHGPRNQPQHF. In DNA form, the CDR3 reads TGTGCCTGGAGTGTACACGGTCCTAGGAATCAGCCCCAGCATTTT.

The rearrangement joins TRBV4-3 to TRBJ2-5; D remains unclear. The CDR3 totals 15 residues. Trimming left V 1 base short and J 0 bases short, with 9 bases between. The germline gives CDR1 LGHNA, CDR2 YSLEER. The chain's CDR3 is CASSQGRSYQETQYF. The DNA for the CDR3 is TGCGCCAGCAGCCAAGGTAGGAGCTACCAAGAGACCCAGTACTTC.

The chain carries TRBV4-1 and TRBJ2-2; 7 nucleotides agree with TRBD1. The CDR3 has 15 amino acids. CDR1 and CDR2 from the germline V gene are MGHRA and YSYEKL. Trimming took 0 bases from V and 4 from J; bases not matched to a gene: 2. CDR3: CASSQDRGRTGELFF. The CDR3 coding sequence is TGCGCCAGCAGCCAAGATAGGGGGCGCACCGGGGAGCTGTTTTTT.

The rearrangement joins TRBV10-3 to TRBJ1-6; D is undetermined. Germline values: CDR1 ENHRY, CDR2 SYGVKD. CDR3 size: 15 residues. Between the trimmed V and J ends, which lost 2 bases and 5 bases, there was a span of 10 bases. The CDR3 nucleotides read TGTGCCATCAGTGAGGGGCAGACCAATAATTCACCCCTCCACTTT. Translating it yields CAISEGQTNNSPLHF.

The chain links TRBV5-4 to TRBJ2-1; 7 nucleotides agree with TRBD2. V shed 1 base and J 5 bases; nucleotides not matched to a gene: 6. The CDR3 loop spans 15 amino acids. The V gene's germline CDR1 is SGHNT and CDR2 YYREEE (reference sequence). The CDR3 sequence: CASSLRASGNNEQFF. The CDR3 DNA follows: TGTGCCAGCAGCTTGAGGGCTAGCGGCAACAATGAGCAGTTCTTC.

Comment on this clone: The germline gene is not matched at one end of the junction; a read error may be the cause. V and J are TRBV7-7 and TRBJ2-1; D might be TRBD2 (5 bases). The CDR3 extends over 15 amino acids. In germline, CDR1 is SSHAT, CDR2 FNYEAQ (reference sequence). The CDR3, as DNA: TGTGCTAGCAGCTTAGCGCGTAGCTCCTACAATGAGCAGTTCTTC. Encoded protein: CASSLARSSYNEQFF.